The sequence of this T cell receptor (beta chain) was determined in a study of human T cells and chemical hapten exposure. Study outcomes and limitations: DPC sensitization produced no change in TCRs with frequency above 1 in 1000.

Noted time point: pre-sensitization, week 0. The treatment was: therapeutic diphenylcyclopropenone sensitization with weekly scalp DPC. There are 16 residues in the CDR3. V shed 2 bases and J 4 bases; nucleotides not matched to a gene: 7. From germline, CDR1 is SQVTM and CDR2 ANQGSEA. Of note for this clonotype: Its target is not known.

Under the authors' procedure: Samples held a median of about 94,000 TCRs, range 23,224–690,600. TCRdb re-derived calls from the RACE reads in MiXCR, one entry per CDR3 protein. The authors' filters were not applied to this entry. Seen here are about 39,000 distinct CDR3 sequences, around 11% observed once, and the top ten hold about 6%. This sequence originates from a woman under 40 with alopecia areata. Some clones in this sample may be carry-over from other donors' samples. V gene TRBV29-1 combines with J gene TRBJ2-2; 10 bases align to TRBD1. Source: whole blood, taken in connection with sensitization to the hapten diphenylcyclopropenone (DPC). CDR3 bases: TGCAGCGTTGAAAAACCGACAGGGGGCGGCACCGGGGAGCTGTTTTTT. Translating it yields CSVEKPTGGGTGELFF.